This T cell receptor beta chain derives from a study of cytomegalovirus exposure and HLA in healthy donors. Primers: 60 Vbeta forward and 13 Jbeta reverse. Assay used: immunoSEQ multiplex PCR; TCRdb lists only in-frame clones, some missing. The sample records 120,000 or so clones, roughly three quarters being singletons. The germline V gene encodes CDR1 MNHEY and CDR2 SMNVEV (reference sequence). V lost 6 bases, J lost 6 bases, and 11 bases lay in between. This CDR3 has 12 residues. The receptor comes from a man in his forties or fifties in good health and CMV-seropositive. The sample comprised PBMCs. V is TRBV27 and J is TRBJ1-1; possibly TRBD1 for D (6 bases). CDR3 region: CASRSQGPEAFF. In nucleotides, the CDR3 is TGTGCCAGCAGGTCACAGGGACCTGAAGCTTTCTTT.